Reported below is one T cell receptor beta chain. Antigen specificity is unknown. TCRdb recomputed calls from the 5' RACE reads with MiXCR, one row per CDR3 protein. The data contain fewer than 650,000 distinct CDR3 sequences, 21% of them singletons. This sample was taken from a study of T cells after yellow fever vaccination. General study findings and limits: Subsequent booster samples again held most clones from primary vaccination (96% CD4, over 80% CD8).

Looked up from germline, CDR1 is MNHEY and CDR2 is SVGAGI. Trimming removed 2 bases from V and 2 bases from J; junction bases left unmatched: 6. This CDR3 spans 15 amino acids. This sample comprised PBMCs, obtained 21 days after the first yellow fever vaccination. The receptor comes from a man younger than 35 who received the YFV17D yellow fever vaccine. V and J are TRBV6-5 and TRBJ2-7; TRBD1 matches 7 bases. The DNA of the CDR3 is TGTGCCAGCAGTTACGGCACAGGGGCCCCCTACGAGCAGTACTTC. It specifies CASSYGTGAPYEQYF.